The clone carrying this T cell receptor (beta chain) was seen more than once but under ten times. Its antigen is unknown. The use of a sample-barcoded 5' primer and a J-beta primer mix characterized a second PCR of roughly 6 to 11 cycles. MiXCR was run by TCRdb on the 5' RACE reads, yielding one entry per CDR3 protein. The table has some 880,000 distinct CDR3 sequences, about 36% seen once; the top ten hold 10% to 15%. The CDR3 runs 15 residues. Per germline, CDR1 SGHRS and CDR2 YFSETQ. J gave up 5 bases and V 2 bases, and 7 bases lay outside the gene matches. The data were obtained in a study of blood T cells in healthy people across ages. Study-wide context: Capturing about one barcoded beta molecule per two T cells was achieved by template switching. Study results and limitations: Fewer expanded clones and more diversity marked long-lived versus aged donors.

V is TRBV5-1 and J is TRBJ2-5, with 9 bases fitting TRBD1. The sequence was obtained from a man between 18 and 35 years old in good health. Material for sequencing was blood. The CDR3 loop is CASSFGQGRLETQYF. The CDR3, as DNA: TGCGCCAGCAGCTTCGGACAGGGGAGGTTGGAGACCCAGTACTTC.